This record looks at one TCR beta chain sequence and its context. Antigen unknown. Trimming stripped 1 base from V and 1 base from J, with 19 bases between. CDR1 is SGHVS and CDR2 is FQNEAQ in the germline V gene. There are 18 residues in the CDR3. A second roughly 6 to 12 cycle PCR used barcoded and J-beta primers. TCRdb redid the calling of the 5' RACE reads with MiXCR, one entry per CDR3 protein. The table has some 1.1 million distinct CDR3 sequences, more than 30% seen once. These data come from a study of blood T cells in healthy people across ages. Whole-study results and caveats: More naive CD4+ cells and higher diversity were found in long-lived than in aged donors.

Specimen: blood. V usage is TRBV7-8 and J usage is TRBJ2-5, with D possibly TRBD2 on 6 matching bases. This receptor was obtained from a man between 18 and 35 years old in good health. In DNA, the CDR3 is TGTGCCAGCAGCTTAGAACTAGCTCGTGCCCCGGCCCAAGAGACCCAGTACTTC. It codes for CASSLELARAPAQETQYF.